This T cell receptor beta chain comes out of a study of T-cell memory formation after mild COVID-19. Whole-study context: Each donor largely had its own TCR clusters. Study observations and caveats: Clones contracting across day 15 to 85 had a balanced CD4/CD8 profile; later expanding clones leaned CD4+. Shrinking CD4+ clones were chiefly CM and EM; CD8+ ones were chiefly EMRA.

TCRdb processed the 5' RACE reads anew with MiXCR; each CDR3 protein has one entry. Of under 550,000 distinct CDR3 sequences in the sample, approximately 18% were seen once. This clonotype came up a few times. Its antigen is undetermined. This CDR3 is built from 15 residues. Germline values: CDR1 DFQATT, CDR2 SNEGSKA (reference sequence). V was pared by 3 bases and J by 8 bases, with 22 bases between. Sequences were obtained from PBMCs or a T cell subset sorted from them (not recorded which). The gene calls are TRBV20-1 and TRBJ1-2, with D tentatively TRBD1 (5 bases). This receptor was identified in a man aged 18 to 30 who had mild COVID-19 (a few samples of this study predate the infection). Cell type and time point are not known. This CDR3 reads CSARTASRRYEGYTF. CDR3 sequence (DNA): TGCAGTGCTAGGACAGCGTCCCGTCGCTATGAGGGCTACACCTTC.